The present TCR beta chain was sequenced within a study of blood T cell repertoires in COVID-19. Study-level information: Samples came from the United States, Italy and Spain, spanning acute and convalescent COVID-19.

In the study's own analysis: Researchers report that nucleated cell counts were estimated from reference gene primer amplification. Profiled with immunoSEQ multiplex PCR; TCRdb holds only in-frame clones, not every one. V, J and clone size are taken as reported in that table, and D and trimming were inferred from the DNA itself. This table has some 62,000 clones, 80% to 90% appearing once. CDR1 and CDR2 from the germline V gene are LNHNV and YYDKDF (reference sequence). The CDR3 loop spans 15 amino acids. V lost 1 base, J lost 5 bases, and 5 bases stayed unmatched. What was sequenced was peripheral blood. The TCR was taken from a woman aged 55 to 70 with COVID-19, enrolled during active disease. The chain links TRBV15 to TRBJ2-1, with TRBD2 matching over 7 bases. Here the CDR3 reads CATSRAGGGHNEQFF. The CDR3, as DNA: TGTGCCACCAGCAGAGCAGGCGGGGGTCACAATGAGCAGTTCTTC.